This T cell receptor beta chain was observed in a study of control samples from healthy donors and cancer patients. Germline CDR1 MDHEN, CDR2 SYDVKM. Trimming shortened V by 8 bases and J by 5 bases, and 9 bases separated the two germline ends. The CDR3 sequence is 11 residues long. This clone has a single count. Sequencing used immunoSEQ multiplex PCR; TCRdb keeps in-frame clones, though not all of them. The sample contains tens of thousands of clones, around nine tenths of which appear only once. Specimen: blood. The chain is built from TRBV28 and TRBJ1-2; D not certain. The sequence was obtained from a woman aged 50 to 60 in good health. The DNA of the CDR3 is TGTGCCAGCTTAAGTCCTTATGGCTACACCTTC. Amino acids: CASLSPYGYTF.